Given below is one TCR beta chain in context. Authors' data handling: Amplified reference gene primers provided the basis for estimating nucleated cell counts. The data were produced by immunoSEQ multiplex PCR, yet TCRdb's version contains in-frame clones alone and is incomplete. The DNA was the basis for D and trimming; V, J and clone size are from that table. Among 84,000 or so clones listed, roughly 92% were seen once. The data are from a study of blood T cell repertoires in COVID-19. Across the whole study: Sites in the United States, Italy and Spain provided acute and convalescent COVID-19 samples. Sample material is recorded as cDNA or gDNA derived from T cells, B-cell-depleted T cells, or PBMCs.

Looked up from germline, CDR1 is SGHTA and CDR2 is FQGNSA. The V gene end was trimmed by 3 bases and the J gene end by 4 bases; junction bases not matched to a gene: 3. The CDR3 contains 16 residues. This receptor was obtained from a woman aged 55-75 years with active COVID-19. The sequenced sample was peripheral blood. The chain carries TRBV7-2 and TRBJ1-6; 10 bases agree with TRBD1. The CDR3 region has the DNA TGTGCCAGCAGCTTCCGGACAGGGGGGTATAATTCACCCCTCCACTTT. Its translation is CASSFRTGGYNSPLHF.